Shown below are 27 T cell receptor beta chains from a single sample sequenced in a study of Ad26.COV2.S vaccination and SARS-CoV-2 variants. The assay was immunoSEQ multiplex PCR, and TCRdb's table has in-frame clones only and misses some. The repertoire holds some 480,000 clones, with around 88% as singletons. Treatment defined: roughly 18 received Ad26.COV2.S at low or high dose, single or two shots; about five received placebo; per-sample allocation not given. Samples came from day 63 after the first vaccine or placebo injection. The sample in question was peripheral blood, obtained in a trial of Ad26.COV2.S vaccine versus placebo. The source of these receptors is a person between 18 and 60 years old who received the Ad26.COV2.S COVID-19 vaccine or a placebo.

The chain combines TRBV5-8 with TRBJ2-1; no reliable D call. The CDR3 contains 12 residues. V lost 1 base and J 9 bases, leaving 8 bases between the germline ends. Germline CDR1 is SGHTS and CDR2 is YDEGEE. The CDR3: CASSLTPGEQFF. The CDR3 region has the DNA TGTGCCAGCAGCTTGACCCCGGGTGAGCAGTTCTTC.

This rearrangement joins TRBV5-6 to TRBJ2-7, with D possibly matching TRBD1 (6 bases). Germline CDR1 SGHDT, CDR2 YYEEEE. V lost 6 bases to trimming and J lost 2 bases, with 12 bases between them. CDR3 length: 13 residues. The CDR3 DNA is TGTGCCAGCACAACAGGGTCCGCCTACGAGCAGTACTTC. Residues: CASTTGSAYEQYF.

The chain employs TRBV6-2 or TRBV6-3 and TRBJ2-1, with D maybe TRBD2 (6 bases). The length of the CDR3 is 14 residues. Germline CDR1 is MNHEY and CDR2 is SVGEGT. Trimming cost V 5 bases and J 6 bases, with 14 bases left between them. CDR3 sequence (DNA): TGTGCCAGCAGTGATCCTCTAGCGACCAATGAGCAGTTCTTC. This gives the protein CASSDPLATNEQFF.

The chain links TRBV9 to TRBJ2-2; a weak D match, TRBD2 (5 bases). V lost 1 base, J lost 5 bases, and 6 bases lay in between. Germline V lookup: CDR1 SGDLS, CDR2 YYNGEE. This CDR3 comprises 13 residues. CDR3 protein: CASSVWRTGELFF. CDR3 bases: TGTGCCAGCAGCGTATGGAGGACCGGGGAGCTGTTTTTT.

V is TRBV7-3 and J is TRBJ2-2; 10 nucleotides line up with TRBD2. This CDR3 is built from 15 residues. The germline CDR1 and CDR2 sequences are SGHTA and FQGTGA. V was clipped by 1 base and J by 6 bases; unmatched bases: 2. CDR3 sequence reads: CASSLKLAGAGELFF. As DNA, the CDR3 is TGTGCCAGCAGCTTAAAGCTAGCGGGAGCCGGGGAGCTGTTTTTT.

This clone has a single count. The V call is TRBV19, the J call TRBJ1-5; TRBD1 agrees at 7 bases. Looked up from germline, CDR1 is LNHDA and CDR2 is SQIVND (reference sequence). V lost 1 base, J lost 6 bases, and 6 bases stayed unmatched. There are 15 residues in the CDR3. The CDR3 reads CASSIVFQGGQPQHF. CDR3 nucleotides: TGTGCCAGTAGTATAGTCTTCCAGGGGGGTCAGCCCCAGCATTTT.

The chain recombines TRBV11-3 with TRBJ2-1; no clear D gene. V was cut by 0 bases and J by 0 bases, with 6 bases left in between. CDR1 is SGHNT and CDR2 is YENEEA in the germline V gene. This CDR3 region has 15 residues. DNA of the CDR3: TGTGCCAGCAGCTTAGATCTCCGCTCCTACAATGAGCAGTTCTTC. It is translated as CASSLDLRSYNEQFF. The full variable domain, with the rest looked up from reference TRBV11-3 and TRBJ2-1, is EAGVVQSPRYKIIEKKQPVAFWCNPISGHNTLYWYLQNLGQGPELLIRYENEEAVDDSQLPKDRFSAERLKGVDSTLKIQPAELGDSAVYLCASSLDLRSYNEQFFGPGTRLTVL.

This clone was picked up one time. The sample carries other DNA sequences with the same CDR3. This chain's CDR3 is CASSVGGSGINEQFF. The CDR3 coding sequence is TGTGCCAGCAGCGTAGGTGGTAGCGGGATCAATGAGCAGTTCTTC. The chain couples TRBV9 to TRBJ2-1, with 8 positions matching TRBD2. From germline, CDR1 is SGDLS and CDR2 YYNGEE. CDR3 length equals 15 residues. V dropped 0 bases and J dropped 6; count of bases not matched to a gene: 5.

The gene calls are TRBV5-1 and TRBJ1-5; no definite D call. This CDR3 has 15 amino acids. Germline V gene data show CDR1 as SGHRS and CDR2 as YFSETQ. Trimming stripped 2 bases from V and 4 bases from J, with 13 bases between. The CDR3: CASSFDGNRNQPQHF. The CDR3 DNA reads TGCGCCAGCAGCTTCGACGGAAACAGAAATCAGCCCCAGCATTTT.

This chain connects TRBV2 to TRBJ1-2; maybe TRBD1 (5 bases). The CDR3 consists of 14 residues. Germline loops: CDR1 SNHLY, CDR2 FYNNEI. V was cut by 2 bases and J by 10 bases, with 17 bases left in between. The CDR3 DNA is TGTGCCAGCAGTGAAATTGAAAGGGGACGAATCTACACCTTC. It is translated as CASSEIERGRIYTF.

The J gene is TRBJ2-7, the V gene TRBV19, with D possibly TRBD2 on 5 matching bases. The germline CDR1 and CDR2 sequences are LNHDA and SQIVND (reference sequence). The ends were cut back, 6 bases at V and 2 bases at J, with 11 bases in the middle. This CDR3 spans 13 amino acids. DNA for the CDR3: TGTGCCAGTAGCACCGGGAAGACCTACGAGCAGTACTTC. Its protein product is CASSTGKTYEQYF.

The J gene is TRBJ1-2, the V gene TRBV19; 7 bases are shared with TRBD1. Germline assignment: CDR1 LNHDA and CDR2 SQIVND (reference sequence). Unmatched junction bases numbered 11, after V lost 8 bases and J lost 8 bases. This CDR3 has 13 amino acids. CDR3 region: CASWRGTARGYTF. The CDR3, as DNA: TGTGCCAGTTGGAGGGGGACAGCTCGGGGCTACACCTTC.

The chain has TRBV29-1 and TRBJ2-1; TRBD2 matches at 7 bases. The V segment lost 0 bases and the J segment 4 bases; nucleotides outside the gene matches: 6. This CDR3 comprises 15 residues. CDR1 is SQVTM and CDR2 is ANQGSEA in the germline V gene. As DNA, the CDR3 is TGCAGCGTTGAAGATCGGGGGGAGGGGTACAATGAGCAGTTCTTC. Its translation is CSVEDRGEGYNEQFF.

This chain uses TRBV7-2 with TRBJ1-1; D remains ambiguous. The germline V gene encodes CDR1 SGHTA and CDR2 FQGNSA. V lost 3 bases, J lost 0 bases, and 11 bases lay in between. The CDR3 is 15 amino acids. The CDR3 spells CASSLVGSVNTEAFF. The CDR3 DNA is TGTGCCAGCAGCTTGGTAGGGTCGGTGAACACTGAAGCTTTCTTT.

This chain uses TRBV5-6 with TRBJ2-7; 10 bases agree with TRBD1. Trimming at V came to 6 bases and at J to 4 bases, leaving 7 bases not matched to a gene. The CDR3 runs 14 residues. The germline V gene encodes CDR1 SGHDT and CDR2 YYEEEE. The CDR3 DNA is TGTGCCAGCACTCCGGGACAGGGGTCTTACGAGCAGTACTTC. Its translation is CASTPGQGSYEQYF. Using reference TRBV5-6 and TRBJ2-7 for the parts outside the CDR3, the full variable domain is DAGVTQSPTHLIKTRGQQVTLRCSPKSGHDTVSWYQQALGQGPQFIFQYYEEEERQRGNFPDRFSGHQFPNYSSELNVNALLLGDSALYLCASTPGQGSYEQYFGPGTRLTVT.

V usage is TRBV28 and J usage is TRBJ2-5; D assignment may be TRBD1 or TRBD2 (5 bases each). The germline V gene has CDR1 MDHEN and CDR2 SYDVKM. The CDR3 spans 15 residues. Deletions cut 2 bases from V and 5 bases from J, with 15 bases between. The CDR3 DNA reads as TGTGCCAGCAGTTTAGGGGGAAGGACCCCCGAGACCCAGTACTTC. The encoded protein is CASSLGGRTPETQYF. Full variable domain (missing parts from reference TRBV28 and TRBJ2-5): DVKVTQSSRYLVKRTGEKVFLECVQDMDHENMFWYRQDPGLGLRLIYFSYDVKMKEKGDIPEGYSVSREKKERFSLILESASTNQTSMYLCASSLGGRTPETQYFGPGTRLLVL.

V usage is TRBV28 and J usage is TRBJ1-2; the D gene is possibly TRBD1 (5 bases). Trimming stripped 3 bases from V and 4 bases from J, with 9 bases between. The germline CDR1 and CDR2 sequences are MDHEN and SYDVKM. This CDR3 spans 13 amino acids. The CDR3 nucleotides read TGTGCCAGCAGTTTCCCCGGGACCTATGGCTACACCTTC. The encoded protein is CASSFPGTYGYTF.

The V and J genes are TRBV28 and TRBJ1-1; D gene unclear. Germline CDR1 MDHEN, CDR2 SYDVKM. This CDR3 is built from 15 residues. The V and J ends lost 6 bases and 1 base respectively, with 15 bases between them. The DNA for the CDR3 is TGTGCCAGCAGCCCGTCTGGCTCCCGGAACACTGAAGCTTTCTTT. Translation gives CASSPSGSRNTEAFF.

V and J are TRBV3-1 (or the pseudogene TRBV3-2) and TRBJ1-6, with D hard to call. Deletions cut 1 base from V and 8 bases from J, with 6 bases between. From germline, CDR1 is LGHDT and CDR2 YNNKEL (reference sequence). The CDR3 runs 13 residues. CDR3 coding DNA: TGTGCCAGCAGCCAAGTTCCCGATTCACCCCTCCACTTT. It specifies CASSQVPDSPLHF.

This chain joins TRBV11-1 and TRBJ1-2; 7 nucleotides line up with TRBD1. There are 15 residues in the CDR3. J gave up 6 bases and V 5 bases, and 12 bases lay outside the gene matches. Looked up from germline, CDR1 is SGHAT and CDR2 is FQDESV (reference sequence). The CDR3 spells CASSPAGGGWNGYTF. The CDR3, as DNA: TGTGCCAGCAGCCCCGCAGGGGGTGGTTGGAATGGCTACACCTTC.

The chain has TRBV19 and TRBJ2-1, with a possible D match to TRBD2 (5 bases). Germline lookup yields CDR1 LNHDA and CDR2 SQIVND (reference sequence). This CDR3 has 15 residues. Trimming pared 10 bases from V and 0 bases from J, leaving 16 bases between. The CDR3 bases are TGTGCCACCCAAGAGAGGGCTGGCTCCTACAATGAGCAGTTCTTC. This gives the protein CATQERAGSYNEQFF.

The rearrangement joins TRBV12-5 to TRBJ2-5; TRBD1 matches at 7 bases. This CDR3 comprises 14 residues. V gave up 4 bases and J gave up 4 bases; unmatched junction bases: 6. Germline V gene data show CDR1 as LGHNT and CDR2 as FRNRAP. CDR3 sequence: CASGSDRNGETQYF. In DNA form, the CDR3 reads TGTGCTAGTGGTTCGGACAGGAACGGAGAGACCCAGTACTTC.

The chain joins TRBV7-2 to TRBJ2-2; 9 bases are shared with TRBD2. Losses at the gene ends were 1 base for V and 0 bases for J; bases not matched to a gene: 0. The CDR3 has 16 amino acids. Per the germline V gene, CDR1 is SGHTA and CDR2 is FQGNSA. Written as DNA, the CDR3 is TGTGCCAGCAGCTTAGGCGGGAGGGCGAACACCGGGGAGCTGTTTTTT. Translated: CASSLGGRANTGELFF.

The chain is built from TRBV7-8 and TRBJ2-1; 12 bases fit TRBD1. Trimming at V came to 5 bases and at J to 7 bases, leaving 9 bases not matched to a gene. CDR1 and CDR2 (germline): SGHVS, FQNEAQ. CDR3 length: 16 amino acids. The CDR3 DNA is TGTGCCAGCAGCCAGACGAGGGACAGGGGGCTGAATGAGCAGTTCTTC. Amino acids: CASSQTRDRGLNEQFF.

This chain joins TRBV6-6 and TRBJ1-1; D is possibly TRBD1 (5 bases). Trimming stripped 7 bases from V and 4 bases from J, with 22 bases between. This CDR3 spans 16 amino acids. The germline V gene encodes CDR1 MNHNY and CDR2 SVGAGI (reference sequence). The CDR3 DNA reads TGTGCCAGCACCATTACCGGGGGTGCTCAAGGCACTGAAGCTTTCTTT. Amino acids: CASTITGGAQGTEAFF.

The count of this clone is one. The V call is TRBV30, the J call TRBJ2-5; 7 bases match TRBD2. Trimming at V came to 2 bases and at J to 5 bases, leaving 11 bases not matched to a gene. This CDR3 has 15 residues. In germline, CDR1 is GTSNPN, CDR2 SVGIG (reference sequence). CDR3 in DNA: TGTGCCTGGAGTACCCCGGGACCCGGGGGGGAGACCCAGTACTTC. Amino acids: CAWSTPGPGGETQYF. The full variable domain, with the rest looked up from reference TRBV30 and TRBJ2-5, is SQTIHQWPATLVQPVGSPLSLECTVEGTSNPNLYWYRQAAGRGLQLLFYSVGIGQISSEVPQNLSASRPQDRQFILSSKKLLLSDSGFYLCAWSTPGPGGETQYFGPGTRLLVL.

J is TRBJ1-5 and V is TRBV27, with D unresolved. V lost 6 bases, J lost 3 bases, and 18 bases lay in between. CDR1 and CDR2 (germline): MNHEY, SMNVEV (reference sequence). The CDR3 runs to 16 residues. The CDR3 is CASSSHTGSFNQPQHF. The DNA for the CDR3 is TGTGCCAGCAGCTCACATACGGGGAGTTTCAATCAGCCCCAGCATTTT.